The rows below give T cell receptor beta chains drawn from one sample of a study of spatial heterogeneity in lung cancer. TCRdb reanalysed the 5' RACE reads using MiXCR and keeps one entry per CDR3 protein. The sample consists of approximately 22,000 distinct CDR3 sequences, 4.6% of them appearing once. The starting material was PBMCs, obtained at surgery. The source is a male donor with early-stage non-small cell lung cancer. CDR3s leave out the opening cysteine and the closing phenylalanine or tryptophan. The order of the fields is clone size, V gene, CDR3 protein. Rows give clone size only sometimes, using once, few, many, or a class for an expanded clone.

many | TRBV5-1 | ASSTTSGTTYEQY
many | TRBV12-3/TRBV12-4 | ASSFERLAGARGTGELF
medium-sized | TRBV7-2 | ASSFRDSRAEAF
many | TRBV4-2 | ASSVKKKGMSEKLF
many | TRBV2 | ASWELAGGNEQF
. | TRBV27 | ASSRTSGSGDTQY
many | TRBV6-5 | ASRIRAFGANVLT
many | TRBV3-1 | ASSQDNRDWGEQY
few | TRBV6-5 | ASSYGASNYGYT
many | TRBV5-1 | ASSFSTGTGMFGYT
many | TRBV6-6 | ASSTQTNYGYT
many | TRBV6-2/TRBV6-3 | ASSRNGPWTDTQY
many | TRBV14 | ASSPRGPGELF
. | TRBV24-1 | ATSDGQGGRANVLT
many | TRBV28 | ASSLGFLRNQPQH
. | TRBV7-2 | ASSLRKSLYEQY
many | TRBV28 | ASRGTNEKLF
many | TRBV28 | ASSPRTGLGFQPQH
many | TRBV28 | ASSLPTYEQY
many | TRBV7-2 | ASSPPTLTTYEQY
. | TRBV9 | ASSVRTGSQNEQF
many | TRBV20-1 | SAFFAASGDSYYEQY
many | TRBV7-9 | ASSVGQGSRAF
many | TRBV28 | ASRSQGYGYT
few | TRBV6-5 | ASSYSSGGGGTEAF
many | TRBV2 | ASSVEQRTMGNEQY
many | TRBV15 | ATSRDPGLAGIEQF
many | TRBV20-1 | SASGTSGSDTQY
many | TRBV19 | ASSDSSYNSPLH
many | TRBV7-3 | ASSLRRNTEAF
many | TRBV6-6 | ASWGLGETEAF
many | TRBV5-1 | ASSLQVFGASYEQY
many | TRBV7-9 | ASSPQNEKLF
many | TRBV5-1 | ASSSLSGGRTDTQY
many | TRBV5-1 | ASSLFGNGDEKLF
many | TRBV20-1 | SASGAHNEQF
many | TRBV20-1 | SAQSLRGRDQPQH
many | TRBV3-1 | ASSPLTGTPPHEQF
few | TRBV20-1 | SASAQVNTEAF
many | TRBV7-9 | ASSLAGSGSINEQY
many | TRBV7-2 | ASSLKQGSNGYT
. | TRBV6-6 | ASSYSSDQGQY
many | TRBV19 | ASSMLAGQETQY
many | TRBV7-9 | ASSLNRGNMNTEAF
many | TRBV21-1 | ASSTPGQGTTEAF
many | TRBV15 | ATSRGTGREETQY
many | TRBV7-8 | ASSLVGRNTEAF
many | TRBV9 | ASSQTSGGGTIKNIQY
many | TRBV7-3 | ASSSSGGSSEAF
many | TRBV19 | ASKAGGAVTGELF
many | TRBV6-5 | ASSYNGRGQLEAF
many | TRBV28 | ASRSLRDRGSSYEQY
many | TRBV20-1 | SARDLRLAGNEQY
many | TRBV11-2 | ASSPRQAGTGELF
many | TRBV19 | ASSTSGSYEQY